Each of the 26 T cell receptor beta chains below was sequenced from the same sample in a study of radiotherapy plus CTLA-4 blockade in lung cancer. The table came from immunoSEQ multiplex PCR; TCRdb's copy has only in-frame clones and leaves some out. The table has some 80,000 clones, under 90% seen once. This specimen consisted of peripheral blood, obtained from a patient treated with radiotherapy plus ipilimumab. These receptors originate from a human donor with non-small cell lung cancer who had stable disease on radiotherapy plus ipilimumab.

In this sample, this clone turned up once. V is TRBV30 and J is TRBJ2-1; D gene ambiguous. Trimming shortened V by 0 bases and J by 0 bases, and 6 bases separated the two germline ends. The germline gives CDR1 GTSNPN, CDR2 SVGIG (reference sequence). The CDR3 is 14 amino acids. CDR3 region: CAWSVRSSYNEQFF. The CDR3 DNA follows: TGTGCCTGGAGTGTACGGAGCTCCTACAATGAGCAGTTCTTC. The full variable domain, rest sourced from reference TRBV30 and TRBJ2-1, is SQTIHQWPATLVQPVGSPLSLECTVEGTSNPNLYWYRQAAGRGLQLLFYSVGIGQISSEVPQNLSASRPQDRQFILSSKKLLLSDSGFYLCAWSVRSSYNEQFFGPGTRLTVL.

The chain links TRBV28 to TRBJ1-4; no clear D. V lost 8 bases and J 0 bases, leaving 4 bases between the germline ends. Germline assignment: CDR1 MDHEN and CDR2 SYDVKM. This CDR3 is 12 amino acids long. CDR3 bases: TGTGCCAGCGTTTCAACTAATGAAAAACTGTTTTTT. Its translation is CASVSTNEKLFF.

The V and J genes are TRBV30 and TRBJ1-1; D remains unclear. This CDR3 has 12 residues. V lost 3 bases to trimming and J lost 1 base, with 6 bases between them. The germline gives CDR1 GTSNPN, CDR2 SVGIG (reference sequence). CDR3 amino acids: CAWSQENTEAFF. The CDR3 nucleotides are TGTGCCTGGAGCCAGGAGAACACTGAAGCTTTCTTT.

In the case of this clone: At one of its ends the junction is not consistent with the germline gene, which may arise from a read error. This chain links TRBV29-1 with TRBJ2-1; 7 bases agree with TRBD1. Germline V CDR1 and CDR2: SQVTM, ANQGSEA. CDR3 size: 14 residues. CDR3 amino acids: CSVTGTVIYDEQFF. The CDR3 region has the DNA TGCAGCGTTACCGGGACAGTGATCTACGATGAGCAGTTCTTC.

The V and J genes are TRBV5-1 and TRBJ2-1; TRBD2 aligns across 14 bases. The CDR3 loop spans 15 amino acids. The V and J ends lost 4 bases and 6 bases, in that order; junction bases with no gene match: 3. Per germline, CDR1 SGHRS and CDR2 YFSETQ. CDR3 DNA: TGCGCCAGCAGCCCGGGACTAGCGGGAGTCAATGAGCAGTTCTTC. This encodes CASSPGLAGVNEQFF.

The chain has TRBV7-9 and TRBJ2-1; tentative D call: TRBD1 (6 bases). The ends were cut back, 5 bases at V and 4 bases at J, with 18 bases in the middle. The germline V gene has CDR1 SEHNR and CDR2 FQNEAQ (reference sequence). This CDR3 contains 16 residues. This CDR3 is CASSERGHPGYNEQFF. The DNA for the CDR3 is TGTGCCAGCAGCGAAAGGGGACACCCGGGGTACAATGAGCAGTTCTTC.

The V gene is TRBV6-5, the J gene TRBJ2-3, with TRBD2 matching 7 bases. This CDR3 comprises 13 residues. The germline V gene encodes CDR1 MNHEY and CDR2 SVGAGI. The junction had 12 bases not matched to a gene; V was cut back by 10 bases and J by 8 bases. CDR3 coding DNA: TGTGCCACTGTTTCTCCTGGGGGGGGTACGCAGTATTTT. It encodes CATVSPGGGTQYF.

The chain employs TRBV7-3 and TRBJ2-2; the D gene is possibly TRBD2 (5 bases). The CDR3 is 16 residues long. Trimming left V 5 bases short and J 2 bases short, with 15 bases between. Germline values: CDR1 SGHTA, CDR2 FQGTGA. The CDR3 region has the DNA TGTGCCAGCAGCCCCGTGCGCGGGCGTAACACCGGGGAGCTGTTTTTT. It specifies CASSPVRGRNTGELFF. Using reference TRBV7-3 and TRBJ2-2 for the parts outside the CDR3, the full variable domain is GAGVSQTPSNKVTEKGKYVELRCDPISGHTALYWYRQSLGQGPEFLIYFQGTGAADDSGLPNDRFFAVRPEGSVSTLKIQRTERGDSAVYLCASSPVRGRNTGELFFGEGSRLTVL.

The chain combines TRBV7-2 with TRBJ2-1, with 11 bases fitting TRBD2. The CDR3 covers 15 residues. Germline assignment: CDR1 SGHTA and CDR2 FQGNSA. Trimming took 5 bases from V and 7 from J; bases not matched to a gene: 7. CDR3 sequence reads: CASSHSGRGPNEQFF. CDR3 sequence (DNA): TGTGCCAGCAGCCATAGCGGGAGGGGCCCAAATGAGCAGTTCTTC.

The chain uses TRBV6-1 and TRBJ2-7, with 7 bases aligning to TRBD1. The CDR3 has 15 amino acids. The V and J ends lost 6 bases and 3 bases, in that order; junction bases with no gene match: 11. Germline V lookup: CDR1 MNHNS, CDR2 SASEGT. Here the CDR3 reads CASSLNRGPIYEQYF. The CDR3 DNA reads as TGTGCCAGCAGCCTAAACAGGGGTCCTATCTACGAGCAGTACTTC.

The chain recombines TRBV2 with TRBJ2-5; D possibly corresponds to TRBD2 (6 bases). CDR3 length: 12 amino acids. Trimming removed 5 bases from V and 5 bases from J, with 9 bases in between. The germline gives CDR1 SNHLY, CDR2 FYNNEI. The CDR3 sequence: CASSQAGETQYF. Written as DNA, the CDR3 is TGTGCCAGCAGTCAGGCGGGGGAGACCCAGTACTTC.

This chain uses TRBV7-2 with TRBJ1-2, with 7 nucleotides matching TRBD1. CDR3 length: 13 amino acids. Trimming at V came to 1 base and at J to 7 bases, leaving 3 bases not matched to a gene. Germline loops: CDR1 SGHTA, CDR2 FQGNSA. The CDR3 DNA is TGTGCCAGCAGCTTAGGACGGACAGGTGGCTACACCTTC. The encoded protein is CASSLGRTGGYTF.

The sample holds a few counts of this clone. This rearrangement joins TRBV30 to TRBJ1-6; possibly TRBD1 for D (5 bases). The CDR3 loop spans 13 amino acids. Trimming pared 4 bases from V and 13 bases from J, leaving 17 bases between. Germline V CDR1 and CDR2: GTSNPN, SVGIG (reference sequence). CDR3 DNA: TGTGCCTGGAAGCCCGGGGGACGCCATCCCCTCCACTTT. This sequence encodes CAWKPGGRHPLHF. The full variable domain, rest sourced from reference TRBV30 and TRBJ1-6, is SQTIHQWPATLVQPVGSPLSLECTVEGTSNPNLYWYRQAAGRGLQLLFYSVGIGQISSEVPQNLSASRPQDRQFILSSKKLLLSDSGFYLCAWKPGGRHPLHFGNGTRLTVT.

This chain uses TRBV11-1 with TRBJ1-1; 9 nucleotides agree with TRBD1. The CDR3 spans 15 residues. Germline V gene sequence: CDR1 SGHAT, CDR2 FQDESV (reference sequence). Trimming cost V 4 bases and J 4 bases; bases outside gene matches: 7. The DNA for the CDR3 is TGTGCCAGCAGCTCGGACAGGGGAGCGGGCACTGAAGCTTTCTTT. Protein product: CASSSDRGAGTEAFF.

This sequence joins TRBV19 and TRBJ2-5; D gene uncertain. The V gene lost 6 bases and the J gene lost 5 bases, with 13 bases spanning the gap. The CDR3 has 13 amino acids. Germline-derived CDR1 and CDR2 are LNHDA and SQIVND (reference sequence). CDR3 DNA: TGTGCCAGTAGCACCGATGGGGTGGAGACCCAGTACTTC. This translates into CASSTDGVETQYF.

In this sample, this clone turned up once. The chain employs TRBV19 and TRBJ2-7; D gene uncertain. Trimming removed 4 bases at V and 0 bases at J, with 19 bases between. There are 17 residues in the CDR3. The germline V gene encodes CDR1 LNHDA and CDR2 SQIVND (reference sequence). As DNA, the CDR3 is TGTGCCAGTAGTACCAATGTCGGAGTTGACACCTCCTACGAGCAGTACTTC. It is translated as CASSTNVGVDTSYEQYF.

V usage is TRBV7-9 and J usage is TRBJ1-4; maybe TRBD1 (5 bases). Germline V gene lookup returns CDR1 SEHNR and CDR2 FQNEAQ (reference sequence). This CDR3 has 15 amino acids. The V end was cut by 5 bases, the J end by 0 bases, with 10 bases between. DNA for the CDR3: TGTGCCAGCAGCGCAGACAGCTCAACTAATGAAAAACTGTTTTTT. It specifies CASSADSSTNEKLFF.

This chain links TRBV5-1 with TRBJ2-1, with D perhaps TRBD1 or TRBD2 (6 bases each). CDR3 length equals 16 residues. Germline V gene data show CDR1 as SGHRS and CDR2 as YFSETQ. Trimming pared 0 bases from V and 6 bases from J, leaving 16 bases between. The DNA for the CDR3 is TGCGCCAGCAGCTTGGCTGTAGGGGGGCCAGCCAATGAGCAGTTCTTC. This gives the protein CASSLAVGGPANEQFF.

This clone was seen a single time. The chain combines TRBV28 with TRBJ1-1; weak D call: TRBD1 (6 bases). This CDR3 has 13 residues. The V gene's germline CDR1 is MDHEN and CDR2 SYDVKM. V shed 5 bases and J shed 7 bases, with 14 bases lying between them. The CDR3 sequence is CASSMRQALEAFF. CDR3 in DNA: TGTGCCAGCAGTATGCGACAGGCCCTTGAAGCTTTCTTT.

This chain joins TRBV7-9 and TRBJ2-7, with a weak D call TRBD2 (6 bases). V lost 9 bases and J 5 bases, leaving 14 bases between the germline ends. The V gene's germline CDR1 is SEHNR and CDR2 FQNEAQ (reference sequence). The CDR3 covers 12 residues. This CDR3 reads CASRDSPNEQYF. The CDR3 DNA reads TGTGCCAGTAGGGACTCCCCCAACGAGCAGTACTTC.

In DNA form, the CDR3 reads TGTGCCAGCAGCTCAGAGGGACTAGCCCAGGAGACCCAGTACTTC. This encodes CASSSEGLAQETQYF. The V call is TRBV5-6, the J call TRBJ2-5; 9 bases align to TRBD2. J gave up 5 bases and V 3 bases, and 8 bases lay outside the gene matches. The CDR3 totals 15 residues. CDR1 and CDR2 from the germline V gene are SGHDT and YYEEEE. The full variable domain, completed using reference TRBV5-6 and TRBJ2-5, is DAGVTQSPTHLIKTRGQQVTLRCSPKSGHDTVSWYQQALGQGPQFIFQYYEEEERQRGNFPDRFSGHQFPNYSSELNVNALLLGDSALYLCASSSEGLAQETQYFGPGTRLLVL.

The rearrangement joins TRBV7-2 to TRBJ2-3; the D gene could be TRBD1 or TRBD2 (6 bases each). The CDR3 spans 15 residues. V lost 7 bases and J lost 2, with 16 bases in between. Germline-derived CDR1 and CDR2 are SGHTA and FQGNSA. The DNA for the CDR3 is TGTGCCAGCACCTCCCGGGGGCTAGACACAGATACGCAGTATTTT. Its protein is CASTSRGLDTDTQYF.

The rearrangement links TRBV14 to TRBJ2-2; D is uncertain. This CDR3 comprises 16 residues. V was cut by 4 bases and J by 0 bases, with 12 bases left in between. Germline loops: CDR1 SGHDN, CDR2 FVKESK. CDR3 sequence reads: CASSLTWAANTGELFF. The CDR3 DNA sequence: TGTGCCAGCAGCCTTACCTGGGCGGCGAACACCGGGGAGCTGTTTTTT.

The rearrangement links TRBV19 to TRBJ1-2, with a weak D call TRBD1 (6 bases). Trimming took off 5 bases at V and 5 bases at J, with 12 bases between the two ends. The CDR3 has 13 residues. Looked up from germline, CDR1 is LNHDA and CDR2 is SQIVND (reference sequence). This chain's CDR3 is CASSRGALYGYTF. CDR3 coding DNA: TGTGCCAGTAGTCGGGGGGCCTTATATGGCTACACCTTC.

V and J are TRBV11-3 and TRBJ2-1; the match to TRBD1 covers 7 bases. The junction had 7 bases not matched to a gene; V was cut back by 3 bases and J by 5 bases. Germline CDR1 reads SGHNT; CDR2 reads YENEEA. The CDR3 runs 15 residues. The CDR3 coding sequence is TGTGCCAGCAGCTTGGGCCGGCAGGGGGACAATGAGCAGTTCTTC. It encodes CASSLGRQGDNEQFF.

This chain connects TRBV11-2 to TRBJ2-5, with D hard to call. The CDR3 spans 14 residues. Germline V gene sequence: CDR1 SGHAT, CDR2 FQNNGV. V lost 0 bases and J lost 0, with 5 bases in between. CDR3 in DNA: TGTGCCAGCAGCTTAGATGGTTACCAAGAGACCCAGTACTTC. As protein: CASSLDGYQETQYF.